The source of this T cell receptor beta chain is a study of OX40 agonist ivuxolimab in advanced cancers. For context, the study as a whole: Ivuxolimab was a fully human IgG2 agonistic monoclonal antibody targeting the costimulatory receptor OX40 (CD134). Prior anti-PD-1, anti-PD-L1 or anti-CTLA-4 therapy was permitted, and approximately 40% of dose-escalation patients had received checkpoint inhibitors. Partial responses occurred in three dose-escalation patients: two with cutaneous melanoma and one with hepatocellular carcinoma. Of the 50 or so patients in dose escalation, about 20 had hepatocellular carcinoma, some 15 had melanoma, 9 had renal cell carcinoma and 9 had head and neck cancer. The monotherapy dose-escalation portion (N ≈ 56 patients) of the phase I ivuxolimab trial is reported in the paper. The purpose of peripheral TCRbeta sequencing was to test whether ivuxolimab changed TCR sequence diversity and led to clonal T-cell expansion. Intravenous ivuxolimab was administered to patients every 2 weeks at six dose levels: 0.01, 0.1, 0.3, 1.5, 3 and 10 mg/kg. A male proportion of around 80% and a mean age of 60 years, ranging from about 20 to 79, were recorded for the dose-escalation cohort. Study-wide conclusions, independent of this receptor: Clonal expansion of both CD4+ and CD8+ blood T cells was observed from baseline to week 6 at doses 0.1 to 3.0 mg/kg. After ivuxolimab, CD8+ T cells had more expanded clones than CD4+ T cells on average. The antigen specificity of the peripheral T cells that underwent clonal expansion was not determined. Low levels of normalized T-cell clonal expansion were also seen in some patients who did not respond. In the 0.1-3.0 mg/kg groups, partial responders were among the patients with the lowest normalized peripheral clonal expansion, particularly in CD8+ T cells.

The trial excluded patients who had a history of autoimmune disease or were on systemic immunosuppression. Peripheral blood for TCR sequencing was collected from all dose cohorts at baseline, on cycle 4 day 1, and on cycle 7 day 1. The samples were drawn from a first-in-human, open-label, multicenter phase I dose-escalation trial of ivuxolimab. Adults with locally advanced or metastatic head and neck squamous cell, hepatocellular, melanoma or renal cell carcinoma were enrolled in the trial. CD4+ and CD8+ T cells were sorted separately from peripheral blood before TCR sequencing. The CDR3 covers 17 residues, taking in both the cysteine and the phenylalanine. Here the CDR3 DNA is all that survives: 51 bases in frame from base 1. Trimming removed 1 base from V and 8 bases from J; the gene matches leave 15 bases unexplained. Via the germline V gene, CDR1 is MGHRA and CDR2 YSYEKL. For sequencing of the TCRbeta CDR3 region, genomic DNA was extracted from the sorted cells. The immunoSEQ Assay was used to sequence the TCRbeta CDR3 regions. TCRdb took this table from immuneACCESS and kept in-frame rearrangements with V and J called. Such tables lack part of the clones; where checked against another copy, unresolved V genes explain under half of the gap, and the rest is unexplained. The sample has roughly 67,000 clones on record, around four fifths of them singletons. Jointly, the top ten make up approximately 11% of the sample.

About this clone itself: The antigen it recognizes is unknown. No much larger clone exists at a distance of one base, and base qualities are not known.

The receptor was derived from an adult with an advanced solid tumor such as melanoma, head and neck, liver or kidney cancer. The specimen comprised CD4+ or CD8+ T cells sorted from blood, sampled in a trial of the OX40 agonist ivuxolimab. The chain links TRBV4-1 with TRBJ1-2, and 8 junctional nucleotides match TRBD1. This receptor carries the CDR3 CASSQVTPRKDRAGYTF. In nucleotide form, the sequence is TGCGCCAGCAGCCAAGTAACCCCCCGCAAGGACAGGGCGGGCTACACCTTC.